A selection of T cell receptor beta chains follows, all from one sample in a study of shared T cell receptors in the human thymus. The protocol was immunoSEQ multiplex PCR, while the TCRdb copy is restricted to in-frame clones and leaves out a portion. The sample includes approximately 660,000 clones, roughly 88% of them seen just once. Separately, the same data were catalogued under a study of human thymus T cells.

Sequencing used thymocytes. The origin of the receptors is a boy under two years old with a congenital heart defect. CDR3s include the opening cysteine and the closing phenylalanine or tryptophan. A D gene is named only where the DNA matches it firmly. Where a row states a size, it is once, few, many or the class of an expanded clone; other rows omit it.

cdr3_aa	cdr3_nt	d_call	j_call	v_call	clone_size
CASSAGGQGVDEQFF	TGTGCCAGCAGTGCAGGCGGGCAAGGCGTGGATGAGCAGTTCTTC	.	TRBJ2-1	TRBV6-4	.
CASSLARGSLRVAYEQYF	TGTGCCAGCAGCCTCGCCAGGGGGAGCCTAAGAGTTGCGTACGAGCAGTACTTC	TRBD1	TRBJ2-7	TRBV14	.
CASSMRDRVDQPQHF	TGTGCCAGTAGTATGCGTGACAGGGTAGACCAGCCCCAGCATTTT	TRBD1	TRBJ1-5	TRBV19	.
CATFLLTGLGPSYNEQFF	TGCGCCACTTTCCTTCTGACGGGACTAGGACCGTCTTACAATGAGCAGTTCTTC	TRBD2	TRBJ2-1	TRBV5-1	once
CAASHGQGNQPQHF	TGTGCCGCGTCACACGGACAGGGCAATCAGCCCCAGCATTTT	TRBD1	TRBJ1-5	TRBV6-1	.
CASSLSGTALRGYTF	TGTGCCAGCAGCTTATCCGGGACAGCGTTACGGGGCTACACCTTC	TRBD1	TRBJ1-2	TRBV5-4	.
CASSLPGGRETQYF	TGTGCCAGCAGCTTACCAGGGGGCAGAGAGACCCAGTACTTC	TRBD1	TRBJ2-5	TRBV13	.
CASSLVLVGHLPYEQYF	TGTGCCAGCAGCTTGGTTCTTGTGGGACATCTACCCTACGAGCAGTACTTC	.	TRBJ2-7	TRBV5-8	once
CSVGETGTPSYEQYF	TGCAGCGTTGGGGAGACAGGAACCCCCTCCTACGAGCAGTACTTC	.	TRBJ2-7	TRBV29-1	.
CASSRFVLAGTPEAFF	TGTGCCAGCAGCCGCTTCGTCTTAGCGGGGACCCCTGAAGCTTTCTTT	.	TRBJ1-1	TRBV5-8	.
CASSISSDREYYGYTF	TGTGCCAGTAGTATCTCCTCGGACAGGGAATACTATGGCTACACCTTC	TRBD1	TRBJ1-2	TRBV19	.
CAISREGLNTEAFF	TGTGCCATCAGTCGTGAGGGCCTGAACACTGAAGCTTTCTTT	.	TRBJ1-1	TRBV10-3	.
CASSLTSTPGELFF	TGTGCCAGCAGCTTGACTAGTACGCCCGGGGAGCTGTTTTTT	.	TRBJ2-2	TRBV5-4	.
CASSQDSGRLAGGPYADNEQFF	TGTGCCAGCAGCCAAGATTCCGGGCGACTAGCGGGAGGGCCATACGCCGACAATGAGCAGTTCTTC	TRBD2	TRBJ2-1	TRBV4-2	.
CASGLGPPERDFPDTQYF	TGTGCTAGTGGTTTAGGCCCTCCGGAGCGGGATTTCCCAGATACGCAGTATTTT	TRBD2	TRBJ2-3	TRBV12-5	.
CASRPPQGSTEAFF	TGTGCCAGCAGGCCACCCCAGGGTAGCACTGAAGCTTTCTTT	.	TRBJ1-1	TRBV6-5	.
CASSPSVGRESYGYTF	TGTGCCAGTAGCCCCTCTGTTGGGAGGGAATCCTATGGCTACACCTTC	.	TRBJ1-2	TRBV19	.
CASSAPPREAGYTF	TGTGCCAGCAGCGCCCCACCTCGGGAGGCTGGCTACACCTTC	.	TRBJ1-2	TRBV28	.
CASSDRGYNEQFF	TGTGCCAGCAGTGACAGGGGTTACAATGAGCAGTTCTTC	.	TRBJ2-1	TRBV2	.
CASSPLRVPYEQYF	TGTGCCAGCAGTCCCCTTCGGGTCCCCTACGAGCAGTACTTC	.	TRBJ2-7	TRBV28	.
CASSLSLAYSYEQYF	TGTGCCAGCAGTTTATCTCTAGCGTATTCCTACGAGCAGTACTTC	.	TRBJ2-7	TRBV28	.
CATSSPAGGTANTGELFF	TGTGCCACCAGCAGCCCCGCGGGGGGGACAGCGAACACCGGGGAGCTGTTTTTT	TRBD2	TRBJ2-2	TRBV15	.
CASSLDREALSGANVLTF	TGTGCCAGCAGCTTGGACAGGGAAGCCCTCTCTGGGGCCAACGTCCTGACTTTC	TRBD1	TRBJ2-6	TRBV7-9	.
CASSETSGNNEQFF	TGCGCCAGCTCGGAGACTAGCGGCAACAATGAGCAGTTCTTC	TRBD2	TRBJ2-1	TRBV5-1	.
CASSQFTGKVQDEQFF	TGCGCCAGCAGTCAATTCACAGGAAAAGTGCAGGATGAGCAGTTCTTC	.	TRBJ2-1	TRBV23-1	.
CASSFQDRDNEQFF	TGTGCCAGCAGTTTTCAGGACAGGGACAATGAGCAGTTCTTC	TRBD1	TRBJ2-1	TRBV27	once
CASSQEERLGGAEGNTIYF	TGCGCCAGCAGCCAAGAAGAGAGGCTGGGAGGGGCGGAAGGAAACACCATATATTTT	.	TRBJ1-3	TRBV4-1	once
CASSLPTGAYEQYF	TGTGCCAGCAGTTTACCGACAGGAGCCTACGAGCAGTACTTC	.	TRBJ2-7	TRBV28	once
CSVTKREPAYNEQFF	TGCAGCGTTACCAAGCGGGAGCCCGCCTACAATGAGCAGTTCTTC	TRBD2	TRBJ2-1	TRBV29-1	.
CASSRGEQYF	TGTGCCAGCAGCCGGGGAGAGCAGTACTTC	.	TRBJ2-7	TRBV28	few
CASSAGLAGAPDTQYF	TGTGCCAGCAGCGCGGGACTAGCGGGAGCCCCAGATACGCAGTATTTT	TRBD2	TRBJ2-3	TRBV9	.
CASRDLRAGGLNEKLFF	TGCGCCAGCAGAGACCTTAGGGCGGGGGGCCTTAATGAAAAACTGTTTTTT	.	TRBJ1-4	TRBV4-3	.
CASSLDTGVGYTF	TGTGCCAGCAGCTTAGACACAGGGGTCGGCTACACCTTC	TRBD1	TRBJ1-2	TRBV11-1	.
CASGLVWARQGQSYEQYF	TGTGCTAGTGGTTTGGTCTGGGCGCGACAGGGGCAATCCTACGAGCAGTACTTC	TRBD1	TRBJ2-7	TRBV12-5	once
CASSQASGSQFF	TGCGCCAGCAGCCAAGCGTCCGGTTCCCAGTTCTTC	.	TRBJ2-1	TRBV4-3	few
CASSLNRVTQYF	TGTGCCAGCAGTCTCAACAGGGTGACGCAGTATTTT	.	TRBJ2-3	TRBV27	.